Listed below are T cell receptor beta chains from one sample, sequenced in a study of PD-1 blockade in classical Hodgkin lymphoma. Sequenced by immunoSEQ multiplex PCR; TCRdb stores in-frame clones only, minus some. Here the sample spans 20,000 to 30,000 clones, around 86% being singletons. The starting material was peripheral blood mononuclear cells (PBMCs), obtained before the second cycle of nivolumab. All receptors derive from a human donor with classical Hodgkin lymphoma. Both conserved end residues are part of each CDR3. Clone size, where shown, is once, few, many, or a class for clones that have expanded.

v_gene,abundance,CDR3aa
TRBV18,NA,CASSPPDSEKLFF
TRBV5-4,few,CASSADPMAGDTEAFF
TRBV7-2,NA,CASSMTGGNQPQHF
TRBV9,NA,CASSVGDFSGNTIYF
TRBV7-9,NA,CASSPGQGVNQPQHF
TRBV10-1,few,CASSESPSRGYTF
TRBV29-1,NA,CSVEEGQGYYGYTF
TRBV2,NA,CASTPGTVLYEQYF
TRBV19,NA,CASSMGLAGGSSYNEQFF
TRBV5-4,NA,CASRPGPRGGISGNTIYF
TRBV5-1,NA,CASSSTNTEAFF
TRBV27,NA,CASSLVTSGASGELFF
TRBV19,NA,CASKLTGGNTDTQYF
TRBV6-1,once,CASSPPGGQYQPQHF
TRBV5-1,NA,CASSLPEGVDEQYF